The source of this TCR beta chain is a study of blood T cell repertoires in COVID-19. On the study more broadly: Sources were T cells, B-cell-depleted T cells, or PBMCs; the material itself was cDNA or gDNA.

With 5 bases removed from V and 1 base from J, the gap between germline ends came to 8 bases. CDR1 LNHDA and CDR2 SQIVND come from the germline V gene (reference sequence). This CDR3 is built from 13 residues. Original methodology: How many nucleated cells were present was estimated from reference gene primer amplification. Assay used: immunoSEQ multiplex PCR; TCRdb lists only in-frame clones, some missing. D and trimming were read from the DNA, whereas the V and J calls and clone size are those reported in that table. The sample shows 200,000 to 250,000 clones, about nine tenths of them seen only once.

V is TRBV19 and J is TRBJ1-1; no clear D. The sequencing input was PBMCs or T cells enriched from blood (not recorded which). This receptor was obtained from a woman aged 35 to 49 with acute COVID-19. The CDR3 is CASSVYWNTEAFF. The CDR3 nucleotides are TGTGCCAGTAGTGTTTACTGGAACACTGAAGCTTTCTTT.